Listed here is a single T cell receptor beta chain. This clonotype was found many times. This receptor's antigen is unknown. No much larger clonotype is one base removed from it; base qualities were not supplied. Libraries came from 5' RACE. Reads for this sample came from an Illumina HiSeq 2500. A second about 7 to 12 cycle PCR used a sample-barcoded 5' primer and a J-beta primer mix. Each TCR beta cDNA molecule received a unique molecular identifier from a template-switch 5' adaptor carrying 12 random nucleotides. Each sample yielded at least 2.5 million CDR3-containing paired-end reads. First-strand cDNA was synthesized from all RNA with the Mint cDNA synthesis kit, primed by a TRBC-specific oligonucleotide. After uracil-DNA glycosylase treatment, a first 18-cycle PCR used universal primers M1SS and BC2_uni_R on all cDNA. Concerning the study's data processing: For normalization, 1 million high-quality reads, each with a distinct molecular identifier, were randomly selected from each sample. Reads with shared molecular identifiers were discarded instead of being binned into consensus sequences. MiTCR, set to a Q25 quality threshold and the strictest error-elimination algorithm, was used for CDR3 identification, clonotype clustering and error correction. Lower-bound total TCR beta diversity was estimated with a nonparametric unseen species model using Euler transformation. In-frame beta chains were kept once TCRdb had trimmed the public reads at Q25 with fastp and called clones with MiXCR. CDR3 protein duplicates are merged, each entry listing the most common genes and DNA. The V and J calls and clone size are TCRdb's, not the authors'. This sample is represented by 550,000 to 700,000 distinct CDR3 sequences; 27% of them were singletons. Jointly, the top ten make up about 18% of the sample.

The data derive from a study of blood T cells in healthy people across ages (dated by TCRdb to about 2015). At the level of the whole study: In model experiments, template switching captured about one uniquely barcoded TCR beta cDNA molecule for every two T cells. The study measured age-related changes in TCR beta repertoire diversity using deep sequencing normalized with unique cDNA molecular identifiers. Four age groups were formed from the donors: young (average roughly 15 years), middle-aged (less than 40), aged (62) and long-lived (less than 85). Donors of different ages were randomly distributed across sequencing lanes to avoid experimental bias. The study analyzed two additional independent replicas of 1 million unique cDNA reads from the same blood draw for two donors, one aged 18 to 29 and one aged 80 or older.

V trim: 4 bases; J trim: 0 bases; unmatched bases: 3. CDR3 length: 15 amino acids, cysteine to phenylalanine. CDR3 DNA is the only sequence kept; it has 45 bases, read in frame from the first base. The CDR1 and CDR2 encoded by the germline V gene (reference sequence) are LGHDT and YNNKEL. General conclusions and limits of the study: Compared with the aged group, more naive CD4+ T cells, fewer expanded clones and increased TCR diversity were shown by the long-lived group, suggesting age selection. Conclusive comparison of naive and antigen-experienced compartments was prevented by the profiling of bulk unsorted PBMCs. Total diversity estimates from one million sequenced T cells were considered lower bounds and underestimates. Donor CMV infection status was unknown, potentially confounding age-related changes in expanded clonotypes. The percentage of naive T cells measured by flow cytometry correlated strongly with observed TCR beta diversity. As age increased, observed TCR beta diversity per million T cells dropped in a roughly linear way, and a significant reduction was already evident by age roughly 36.

The donors were 40 or so Caucasian individuals from Russia, aged 6 to 90 years, who were systemically healthy. Around 9.8 milliliters of peripheral blood were collected from each donor into EDTA-treated Vacutainer tubes. PBMCs were isolated by Ficoll-Paque density-gradient centrifugation, with at least 6 million obtained per sample. Trizol reagent was used to extract total RNA from the PBMCs, yielding at least 5.5 micrograms per sample. For every donor, an aliquot of PBMCs went through flow cytometry to measure the percentages of naive CD45RAhigh/CD27high T cells. This chain joins TRBV3-1 to TRBJ2-1, and 7 junction bases match TRBD2. The TCR originated in a woman aged 70-85 years in good health. The specimen was blood. The CDR3 loop reads CASSPGGYSYNEQFF. DNA sequence: TGTGCCAGCAGCCCGGGGGGATACTCCTACAATGAGCAGTTCTTC.